This section outlines one T cell receptor beta chain sequence together with its context. This entry is derived from a study of blood T cell repertoires in COVID-19. Looking at the study overall: Sites across the United States, Italy and Spain contributed samples from acute and convalescent COVID-19. Sources were T cells, B-cell-depleted T cells, or PBMCs; the material itself was cDNA or gDNA.

The V and J ends lost 6 bases and 3 bases, in that order; junction bases with no gene match: 4. The CDR3 consists of 14 residues. Looked up from germline, CDR1 is MDHEN and CDR2 is SYDVKM. Authors' data handling: For nucleated cells, counts were estimated from reference gene primer amplification. Assay used: immunoSEQ multiplex PCR; TCRdb lists only in-frame clones, some missing. The V and J calls and clone size are taken from that table; D and trimming were inferred from the DNA. This table has 100,000 to 150,000 clones, roughly 80% appearing once. This clonotype was obtained from a man between 65 and 85 years old with acute or convalescent COVID-19. The chain links TRBV28 to TRBJ2-3; TRBD1 matches 9 bases. Material for sequencing was peripheral blood. The CDR3 DNA is TGTGCCAGCAGAACGGGACAGGGAACAGATACGCAGTATTTT. Translation: CASRTGQGTDTQYF.